Shown below are 5 T cell receptor beta chains from a single sample sequenced in a study of cytomegalovirus exposure and HLA in healthy donors (dated by TCRdb to the late 2010s). Preparation of the library involved the immunoSEQ multiplex PCR assay. For the multiplex PCR, a mixture combining 60 forward primers for TCR Vbeta segments and 13 reverse primers for TCR Jbeta segments was used. TCRdb holds this immuneACCESS table with in-frame rearrangements only. Some clones are missing; in checked studies, unresolved V genes explain under half, and the rest has no known cause. The sample records roughly 120,000 clones, 80% to 90% of which are singletons. The biggest ten clones account for approximately 10% of the sample. Input material: PBMCs. These receptors were collected from a male donor in good health and CMV-seropositive.

This chain joins TRBV4-2 and TRBJ1-2; tentative D call: TRBD1 (6 bases). Trimming pared 6 bases from V and 8 bases from J, leaving 16 bases between. Germline assignment: CDR1 LGHNA and CDR2 YNFKEQ. The CDR3 covers 13 residues. The chain's CDR3 is CASSQTGGEGYTF. The CDR3, as DNA: TGTGCCAGCAGTCAGACAGGTGGAGAAGGCTACACCTTC.

As DNA, the CDR3 is TGTGCCAGTTCTTCTCAGGGGTCGTCCTACGAGCAGTACTTC. Encoded protein: CASSSQGSSYEQYF. This chain connects TRBV19 to TRBJ2-7; D is possibly TRBD1 (6 bases). The germline CDR1 and CDR2 sequences are LNHDA and SQIVND (reference sequence). The germline V and J ends were trimmed by 8 bases and 1 base, with 15 bases remaining between them. This CDR3 region has 14 residues.

The chain couples TRBV5-1 to TRBJ2-2; 7 nucleotides match TRBD1. Germline V gene lookup returns CDR1 SGHRS and CDR2 YFSETQ. After removal of 0 bases from V and 7 bases from J, the junction contained 6 bases not matched to a gene. The length of the CDR3 is 15 residues. The CDR3 loop reads CASSLGQGFDGELFF. The CDR3 nucleotides read TGCGCCAGCAGCTTGGGACAGGGATTCGACGGGGAGCTGTTTTTT. Based on the CDR3 plus reference TRBV5-1 and TRBJ2-2, the full variable domain is KAGVTQTPRYLIKTRGQQVTLSCSPISGHRSVSWYQQTPGQGLQFLFEYFSETQRNKGNFPGRFSGRQFSNSRSEMNVSTLELGDSALYLCASSLGQGFDGELFFGEGSRLTVL.

This clone was counted only a few times. The chain carries TRBV6-5 and TRBJ2-1; D perhaps matches TRBD2 (6 bases). Germline V gene data show CDR1 as MNHEY and CDR2 as SVGAGI. The CDR3 has 13 residues. V was clipped by 7 bases and J by 5 bases, with 12 bases between them. The CDR3 DNA follows: TGTGCCAGCACCGGGACTCCGAACAATGAGCAGTTCTTC. It translates to CASTGTPNNEQFF.

This sequence joins TRBV10-3 and TRBJ1-3, with D perhaps matching TRBD1 (6 bases). This CDR3 is 15 amino acids long. The V end was cut by 5 bases, the J end by 4 bases, with 15 bases between. Germline V CDR1 and CDR2: ENHRY, SYGVKD. The CDR3 loop is CAISPGQGVGNTIYF. CDR3 bases: TGTGCCATCAGTCCGGGACAAGGGGTAGGAAACACCATATATTTT.